Shown below are 20 T cell receptor beta chains from a single sample sequenced in a study of long-term antiretroviral therapy in people with HIV. Researchers ran immunoSEQ v3.0 at survey level. TCRdb's table, derived via immunoSEQ multiplex PCR, lists solely in-frame clones and lacks some. This table has roughly 28,000 clones, 90% to 95% appearing once. The source was unsorted PBMCs, collected 6 to 6.5 years after starting antiretroviral therapy. These receptors originate from a man between 25 and 39 years old with HIV.

The chain combines TRBV7-8 with TRBJ1-5; TRBD1 is a possible D gene (5 bases). The CDR3 has 15 amino acids. Looked up from germline, CDR1 is SGHVS and CDR2 is FQNEAQ. Trimming cost V 2 bases and J 6 bases, with 14 bases left between them. CDR3 coding DNA: TGTGCCAGCAGCTTAAATCGCTCAGGGCGTCAGCCCCAGCATTTT. This sequence encodes CASSLNRSGRQPQHF.

The gene calls are TRBV6-1 and TRBJ2-1; no reliable D call. V lost 1 base and J lost 5, with 6 bases in between. Per germline, CDR1 MNHNS and CDR2 SASEGT. The CDR3 consists of 13 residues. In DNA form, the CDR3 reads TGTGCCAGCAGTGAAGTAAGTCACAATGAGCAGTTCTTC. It yields the protein CASSEVSHNEQFF.

The chain carries TRBV19 and TRBJ1-5; 7 bases align to TRBD1. The V gene end was trimmed by 8 bases and the J gene end by 6 bases; junction bases not matched to a gene: 25. This CDR3 contains 19 residues. Germline values: CDR1 LNHDA, CDR2 SQIVND (reference sequence). CDR3 loop: CASGEYLYTGERLSQPQHF. DNA for the CDR3: TGTGCCAGTGGGGAATATTTGTATACAGGGGAAAGATTAAGTCAGCCCCAGCATTTT.

In this sample, this clone turned up once. In DNA form, the CDR3 reads TGTGCCAGCAGCTTTGGTCTATACACTGAAGCTTTCTTT. Translated, it gives CASSFGLYTEAFF. The chain combines TRBV5-6 with TRBJ1-1; D uncertain. CDR3 length: 13 residues. In germline, CDR1 is SGHDT, CDR2 YYEEEE. V lost 2 bases, J lost 3 bases, and 8 bases lay in between.

The chain joins TRBV27 to TRBJ2-5, with D unresolved. This CDR3 region has 13 residues. V lost 4 bases, J lost 2 bases, and 8 bases lay in between. Germline V lookup: CDR1 MNHEY, CDR2 SMNVEV (reference sequence). The CDR3 here is CASSSRWQETQYF. The CDR3 DNA sequence: TGTGCCAGCAGTTCCCGGTGGCAAGAGACCCAGTACTTC.

The chain carries TRBV11-2 and TRBJ1-1; 7 nucleotides align to TRBD1. This CDR3 has 13 residues. The ends lost 2 bases at V and 7 bases at J; junction bases unmatched: 4. Germline V gene data show CDR1 as SGHAT and CDR2 as FQNNGV. The CDR3 nucleotides are TGTGCCAGCAGCTTAAGGACAGGAAGTGAAGCTTTCTTT. It yields the protein CASSLRTGSEAFF.

This clone has only one observation. The rearrangement joins TRBV6-1 to TRBJ2-2, with D perhaps matching TRBD2 (6 bases). V dropped 2 bases and J dropped 0 bases, with 10 bases sitting between them. This CDR3 has 16 amino acids. In germline, CDR1 is MNHNS, CDR2 SASEGT. CDR3 amino acids: CASSEWGGTNTGELFF. The CDR3 DNA sequence: TGTGCCAGCAGTGAATGGGGCGGGACGAACACCGGGGAGCTGTTTTTT.

The chain recombines TRBV7-9 with TRBJ1-2; 10 bases fit TRBD1. Germline values: CDR1 SEHNR, CDR2 FQNEAQ (reference sequence). There are 15 residues in the CDR3. The junction had 6 bases not matched to a gene; V was cut back by 5 bases and J by 3 bases. CDR3 bases: TGTGCCAGCAGCCGATTGACAGGGGGCCACTATGGCTACACCTTC. It codes for CASSRLTGGHYGYTF. The variable domain in full, completed from reference TRBV7-9 and TRBJ1-2, reads DTGVSQNPRHKITKRGQNVTFRCDPISEHNRLYWYRQTLGQGPEFLTYFQNEAQLEKSRLLSDRFSAERPKGSFSTLEIQRTEQGDSAMYLCASSRLTGGHYGYTFGSGTRLTVV.

The chain carries TRBV27 and TRBJ2-7; D not certain. The CDR3 contains 11 residues. Germline values: CDR1 MNHEY, CDR2 SMNVEV (reference sequence). V was clipped by 3 bases and J by 4 bases, with 4 bases between them. CDR3 in amino acids: CASSLGYEQYF. The CDR3 DNA reads as TGTGCCAGCAGTTTGGGATACGAGCAGTACTTC.

The V and J genes are TRBV6-6 and TRBJ2-7; no reliable D call. The germline V gene has CDR1 MNHNY and CDR2 SVGAGI (reference sequence). The CDR3 consists of 14 residues. The ends were cut back, 6 bases at V and 12 bases at J, with 24 bases in the middle. CDR3 coding DNA: TGTGCCAGCAGCCGAGGACGTAACCTATTCAAGCGGTACTTC. It specifies CASSRGRNLFKRYF.

The chain couples TRBV7-2 to TRBJ2-7; D is undetermined. Germline V CDR1 and CDR2: SGHTA, FQGNSA. V lost 7 bases to trimming and J lost 0 bases, with 16 bases between them. The CDR3 runs 15 residues. In DNA, the CDR3 is TGTGCCAGCACGACCCCCCAGCGTGTCTCCTACGAGCAGTACTTC. Translating it yields CASTTPQRVSYEQYF.

The chain combines TRBV5-5 with TRBJ1-1, with D unclear. Trimming left V 2 bases short and J 2 bases short, with 7 bases between. The V gene's germline CDR1 is SGHKS and CDR2 YYEKEE (reference sequence). CDR3 length: 13 amino acids. The CDR3 loop reads CASSFGRNTEAFF. The CDR3 region has the DNA TGTGCCAGCAGCTTCGGTCGCAACACTGAAGCTTTCTTT.

The chain carries TRBV9 and TRBJ1-1; unclear D gene. Trimming shortened V by 0 bases and J by 4 bases, and 16 bases separated the two germline ends. The germline V gene has CDR1 SGDLS and CDR2 YYNGEE. The CDR3 runs 16 residues. The CDR3 nucleotides read TGTGCCAGCAGCGTAGCCCCGGGCCGCGGGAGCACTGAAGCTTTCTTT. This sequence encodes CASSVAPGRGSTEAFF. The complete variable domain, with remaining parts taken from reference TRBV9 and TRBJ1-1, reads DSGVTQTPKHLITATGQRVTLRCSPRSGDLSVYWYQQSLDQGLQFLIQYYNGEERAKGNILERFSAQQFPDLHSELNLSSLELGDSALYFCASSVAPGRGSTEAFFGQGTRLTVV.

This sequence joins TRBV11-3 and TRBJ2-2, with TRBD1 matching 8 bases. The CDR3 loop spans 14 amino acids. From germline, CDR1 is SGHNT and CDR2 YENEEA. The ends lost 5 bases at V and 4 bases at J; junction bases unmatched: 3. The CDR3 reads CASSPGQGTGELFF. DNA of the CDR3: TGTGCCAGCAGCCCAGGACAGGGCACCGGGGAGCTGTTTTTT.

J is TRBJ2-1 and V is TRBV19; D unclear. The V end was cut by 7 bases, the J end by 0 bases, with 10 bases between. This CDR3 contains 14 residues. Germline CDR1 and CDR2: LNHDA and SQIVND (reference sequence). The DNA for the CDR3 is TGTGCCAGTACCGAATTTGGCTCCTACAATGAGCAGTTCTTC. Amino acid sequence: CASTEFGSYNEQFF.

V is TRBV27 and J is TRBJ2-7; D remains unclear. CDR3 length equals 14 residues. Germline V gene sequence: CDR1 MNHEY, CDR2 SMNVEV (reference sequence). The V end was cut by 6 bases, the J end by 0 bases, with 12 bases between. CDR3 sequence: CASRVLLSSYEQYF. DNA of the CDR3: TGTGCCAGCAGGGTCTTGCTTAGCTCCTACGAGCAGTACTTC.

The V and J genes are TRBV10-3 and TRBJ2-7, with D possibly being TRBD1 or TRBD2 (7 bases each). This CDR3 contains 13 residues. Trimming stripped 7 bases from V and 5 bases from J, with 15 bases between. Germline CDR1 reads ENHRY; CDR2 reads SYGVKD. In nucleotides, the CDR3 is TGTGCCATCACACCGACAGGGACTAACGAGCAGTACTTC. It encodes CAITPTGTNEQYF.

The CDR3 DNA reads as TGTGCCAGCAGCGTAGGCCGAGGGGGGGAGACAGATACGCAGTATTTT. This sequence encodes CASSVGRGGETDTQYF. The chain has TRBV9 and TRBJ2-3; D may be TRBD2 (7 bases). Trimming removed 0 bases from V and 3 bases from J, with 14 bases in between. Germline CDR1 is SGDLS and CDR2 is YYNGEE. CDR3 length: 16 residues.

The chain links TRBV4-1 to TRBJ1-1; D is ambiguous. This CDR3 region has 17 residues. Germline assignment: CDR1 MGHRA and CDR2 YSYEKL. V shed 2 bases and J shed 4 bases, with 20 bases lying between them. The CDR3 is CASSQPLQRRFSTEAFF. CDR3 DNA sequence: TGCGCCAGCAGCCAACCCCTTCAACGGAGGTTCAGCACTGAAGCTTTCTTT.

The chain has TRBV2 and TRBJ2-2; 8 nucleotides agree with TRBD2. The CDR3 has 15 residues. The germline CDR1 and CDR2 sequences are SNHLY and FYNNEI. J gave up 4 bases and V 10 bases, and 11 bases lay outside the gene matches. The CDR3 sequence is CATDGGGGVTGELFF. In DNA, the CDR3 is TGTGCCACCGACGGGGGGGGAGGGGTCACCGGGGAGCTGTTTTTT.